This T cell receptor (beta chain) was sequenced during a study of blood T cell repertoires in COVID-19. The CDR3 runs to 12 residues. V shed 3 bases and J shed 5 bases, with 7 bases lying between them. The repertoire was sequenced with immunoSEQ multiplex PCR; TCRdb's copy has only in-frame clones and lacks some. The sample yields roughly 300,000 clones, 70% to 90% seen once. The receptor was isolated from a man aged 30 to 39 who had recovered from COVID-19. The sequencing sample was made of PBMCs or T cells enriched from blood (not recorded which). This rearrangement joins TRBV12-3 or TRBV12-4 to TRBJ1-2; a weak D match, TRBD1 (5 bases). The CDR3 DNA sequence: TGTGCCAGCAGTTTTGACAGTTATGGCTACACCTTC. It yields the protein CASSFDSYGYTF.